What follows is one T cell receptor (beta chain) and its context. CDR1 is MDHEN, CDR2 SYDVKM, per germline. The CDR3 covers 16 residues. V shed 3 bases and J 0 bases; nucleotides not matched to a gene: 4. These data come from a study of blood T cell repertoires in COVID-19. Assay: immunoSEQ multiplex PCR; the TCRdb copy retains only in-frame clones and omits some. The table records 200,000 to 250,000 clones, just over 85% of them present only once. The chain joins TRBV28 to TRBJ1-5; 8 bases are a match to TRBD1. The clonotype originates from a man aged 80 or over with acute or convalescent COVID-19. The sample was peripheral blood. This CDR3 reads CASSLTGAHSNQPQHF. The CDR3 bases are TGTGCCAGCAGTTTGACAGGGGCCCATAGCAATCAGCCCCAGCATTTT. The whole variable domain, filled in from reference TRBV28 and TRBJ1-5, reads DVKVTQSSRYLVKRTGEKVFLECVQDMDHENMFWYRQDPGLGLRLIYFSYDVKMKEKGDIPEGYSVSREKKERFSLILESASTNQTSMYLCASSLTGAHSNQPQHFGDGTRLSIL.